These 20 T cell receptor beta chains share one sample of origin, sequenced in a study of cytomegalovirus exposure and HLA in healthy donors. PCR employed 60 Vbeta and 13 Jbeta primers. Profiling relied on immunoSEQ multiplex PCR, and the TCRdb table lists in-frame clones only, not all of them. The table includes some 200,000 clones, around 78% detected once. Source material: PBMCs. All receptors come from a woman aged 25 to 45 in good health and CMV-seropositive.

CDR3 sequence reads: CASSERTSGGDEQFF. The CDR3 coding sequence is TGTGCCAGCAGCGAGCGGACTAGCGGGGGCGATGAGCAGTTCTTC. The chain joins TRBV9 to TRBJ2-1, with TRBD2 identical over 13 bases. The germline V gene has CDR1 SGDLS and CDR2 YYNGEE. V shed 3 bases, J shed 8 bases, and the junction held 5 bases outside the gene matches. This CDR3 region has 15 residues. The entire variable domain, with the rest obtained from reference TRBV9 and TRBJ2-1, is as follows: DSGVTQTPKHLITATGQRVTLRCSPRSGDLSVYWYQQSLDQGLQFLIQYYNGEERAKGNILERFSAQQFPDLHSELNLSSLELGDSALYFCASSERTSGGDEQFFGPGTRLTVL.

The chain has TRBV23-1 and TRBJ2-5, with TRBD1 identical over 7 bases. TRBV23-1 is treated as an ORF (open reading frame) with a function not yet certain. V lost 0 bases, J lost 5 bases, and 6 bases stayed unmatched. The CDR3 consists of 15 residues. The CDR3 bases are TGCGCCAGCAGTCAATCGGACAGGTTGGAGGAGACCCAGTACTTC. Its translation: CASSQSDRLEETQYF.

The chain recombines TRBV15 with TRBJ2-1; 8 positions match TRBD2. Germline V gene sequence: CDR1 LNHNV, CDR2 YYDKDF (reference sequence). Trimming cost V 3 bases and J 4 bases; bases outside gene matches: 8. This CDR3 has 16 residues. Here the CDR3 DNA reads TGTGCCACCAGCAGCCCAAGACTAGCGCGGTACAATGAGCAGTTCTTC. This sequence encodes CATSSPRLARYNEQFF.

V gene TRBV5-1 combines with J gene TRBJ2-7; TRBD2 matches 8 bases. Germline CDR1 SGHRS, CDR2 YFSETQ. CDR3 length equals 14 residues. Losses at the gene ends were 4 bases for V and 4 bases for J; bases not matched to a gene: 7. In DNA, the CDR3 is TGCGCCAGCAGCCCCACGGGGGGGAAATACGAGCAGTACTTC. Translated: CASSPTGGKYEQYF. Supplemented by reference TRBV5-1 and TRBJ2-7, the full variable domain reads KAGVTQTPRYLIKTRGQQVTLSCSPISGHRSVSWYQQTPGQGLQFLFEYFSETQRNKGNFPGRFSGRQFSNSRSEMNVSTLELGDSALYLCASSPTGGKYEQYFGPGTRLTVT.

The chain joins TRBV25-1 to TRBJ2-4; D is possibly TRBD1 (5 bases). Germline values: CDR1 MGHDK, CDR2 SYGVNS. CDR3 length: 11 residues. V was trimmed by 6 bases and J by 7 bases, leaving 7 bases between them. CDR3 sequence (DNA): TGTGCCAGCAGGGACAAGAACATTCAGTACTTC. Translation: CASRDKNIQYF.

This clone occurred once. The chain joins TRBV5-5 to TRBJ1-4, with 10 bases lining up with TRBD1. This CDR3 contains 15 residues. The germline CDR1 and CDR2 sequences are SGHKS and YYEKEE (reference sequence). V lost 7 bases to trimming and J lost 8 bases; unmatched junction nucleotides: 11. CDR3 bases: TGTGCCAGCGGCCAAAGGACAGGGGGGAACGAAAAACTGTTTTTT. The encoded protein is CASGQRTGGNEKLFF.

The V call is TRBV6-1, the J call TRBJ1-1, with 9 bases that match TRBD1. From germline, CDR1 is MNHNS and CDR2 SASEGT. The CDR3 consists of 18 residues. Trimming cost V 4 bases and J 2 bases; bases outside gene matches: 14. The CDR3 loop is CASSVTGTGLWDNTEAFF. The CDR3 nucleotides read TGTGCCAGCAGTGTAACCGGGACAGGGTTATGGGACAACACTGAAGCTTTCTTT.

This clone has just a few counts. This chain connects TRBV9 to TRBJ2-6; 11 bases are shared with TRBD1. Germline V gene data show CDR1 as SGDLS and CDR2 as YYNGEE. The junction had 10 bases not matched to a gene; V was cut back by 0 bases and J by 2 bases. CDR3 length: 20 residues. CDR3 coding DNA: TGTGCCAGCAGCGTAGGGCTATCAGGACAGGGGGCTGCTGGGGCCAACGTCCTGACTTTC. As protein: CASSVGLSGQGAAGANVLTF.

The chain joins TRBV28 to TRBJ2-3, with TRBD2 matching over 9 bases. Germline V gives CDR1 MDHEN, CDR2 SYDVKM. This CDR3 region has 18 residues. With V trimmed by 3 bases and J by 0 bases, 10 bases remained unmatched. The DNA for the CDR3 is TGTGCCAGCAGTTTCGTTTCTAGCGGGAACCCTAGCACAGATACGCAGTATTTT. This encodes CASSFVSSGNPSTDTQYF.

The CDR3 loop is CASGSRLPGTGELFF. The CDR3 coding sequence is TGTGCCAGCGGGTCCCGCTTGCCAGGGACCGGGGAGCTGTTTTTT. The chain is built from TRBV7-9 and TRBJ2-2; possible D gene TRBD1, 5 bases. CDR1 is SEHNR, CDR2 FQNEAQ, per germline (reference sequence). This CDR3 has 15 residues. Trimming took off 8 bases at V and 5 bases at J, with 18 bases between the two ends.

The chain couples TRBV5-1 to TRBJ2-5; possibly TRBD2 for D (5 bases). The V end was cut by 4 bases, the J end by 5 bases, with 9 bases between. This CDR3 comprises 12 residues. Per the germline V gene, CDR1 is SGHRS and CDR2 is YFSETQ. The CDR3 DNA follows: TGCGCCAGCAGCGCTACGGGGGAGACCCAGTACTTC. Its translation is CASSATGETQYF.

The chain recombines TRBV10-2 with TRBJ2-1, with TRBD2 identical over 9 bases. Germline trimming cut 3 bases from V and 8 bases from J; bases unmatched to any gene: 17. Germline assignment: CDR1 WSHSY and CDR2 SAAADI. This CDR3 is 18 amino acids long. DNA for the CDR3: TGCGCCAGCAGTGATATTTGGGCTAGCGGGGCCCCTTGGGATGAGCAGTTCTTC. It translates to CASSDIWASGAPWDEQFF.

The chain employs TRBV7-6 and TRBJ1-4; D is undetermined. CDR3 length: 16 amino acids. The germline gives CDR1 SGHVS, CDR2 FNYEAQ. V was clipped by 4 bases and J by 4 bases, with 16 bases between them. For the CDR3, the DNA is TGTGCCAGCAGCTCCGAGTTCCGGCCTAGTAATGAAAAACTGTTTTTT. Amino acid sequence: CASSSEFRPSNEKLFF.

The chain links TRBV9 to TRBJ2-2; 7 bases align to TRBD2. Germline CDR1 and CDR2: SGDLS and YYNGEE. The CDR3 extends over 15 amino acids. Unmatched junction bases numbered 4, after V lost 4 bases and J lost 1 base. The CDR3 DNA reads TGTGCCAGCAGCTGGGGGGGGGAGAACACCGGGGAGCTGTTTTTT. Translating it yields CASSWGGENTGELFF.

The chain links TRBV5-1 to TRBJ1-5, with D perhaps matching TRBD1 (6 bases). Germline CDR1 and CDR2: SGHRS and YFSETQ. The CDR3 covers 14 residues. The germline V and J ends were trimmed by 4 bases and 4 bases, with 12 bases remaining between them. CDR3 sequence (DNA): TGCGCCAGCAGCCCCCAAACAGGGAATCAGCCCCAGCATTTT. Amino acid sequence: CASSPQTGNQPQHF.

The rearrangement uses TRBV5-4 and TRBJ1-6, with D perhaps matching TRBD1 (6 bases). V was pared by 4 bases and J by 5 bases, with 7 bases between. Germline V gene data show CDR1 as SGHNT and CDR2 as YYREEE (reference sequence). The CDR3 has 13 amino acids. CDR3 in amino acids: CASSGQNNSPLHF. The CDR3 DNA reads as TGTGCCAGCAGCGGACAGAATAATTCACCCCTCCACTTT.

This clone was observed a handful of times. J is TRBJ1-1 and V is TRBV7-9; no definite D call. Germline V gene sequence: CDR1 SEHNR, CDR2 FQNEAQ (reference sequence). Trimming removed 1 base from V and 0 bases from J, with 9 bases in between. This CDR3 is built from 15 residues. CDR3 DNA sequence: TGTGCCAGCAGCTTAGTTAAGGGAGTGAACACTGAAGCTTTCTTT. It translates to CASSLVKGVNTEAFF.

The CDR3 bases are TGTGCCAGCAGCGTATTACCCTTGGGACAGGTTTTCACCGGGGAGCTGTTTTTT. Its translation: CASSVLPLGQVFTGELFF. The gene calls are TRBV9 and TRBJ2-2, with 8 bases identical to TRBD1. Germline V lookup: CDR1 SGDLS, CDR2 YYNGEE. After removal of 1 base from V and 4 bases from J, the junction contained 12 bases not matched to a gene. The CDR3 has 18 amino acids.

The chain couples TRBV5-1 to TRBJ1-2, with 8 positions matching TRBD1. This CDR3 contains 16 residues. V dropped 2 bases and J dropped 3; count of bases not matched to a gene: 9. Germline assignment: CDR1 SGHRS and CDR2 YFSETQ. CDR3 DNA sequence: TGCGCCAGCAGCTTCAGGGCAGAGACAGGGGACTATGGCTACACCTTC. Amino acid sequence: CASSFRAETGDYGYTF.

J is TRBJ2-5 and V is TRBV27, with D possibly being TRBD2 (6 bases). With the DNA end fitting TRBJ2-7 better, the J assignment may be wrong. The germline V gene has CDR1 MNHEY and CDR2 SMNVEV (reference sequence). The CDR3 runs 15 residues. The CDR3 loop is CASSLLGLVDYEQYF. CDR3 nucleotide sequence: TGTGCCAGCAGCCTTCTGGGACTGGTCGACTACGAGCAGTACTTC.